Following are 12 T cell receptor beta chains from one sample sequenced in a study of T cell changes during pregnancy in multiple sclerosis. Profiling relied on immunoSEQ multiplex PCR, and the TCRdb table lists in-frame clones only, not all of them. The table includes some 25,000 clones, more than 85% detected once. Material: CD4+ T cells from peripheral blood mononuclear cells, obtained in the second trimester of pregnancy. The receptor set was obtained from a female donor in good health, enrolled as a control in a pregnancy study.

This chain links TRBV4-1 with TRBJ1-1; no clear D. V lost 0 bases and J 2 bases, leaving 10 bases between the germline ends. Germline CDR1 MGHRA, CDR2 YSYEKL. The CDR3 totals 15 residues. For the CDR3, the DNA is TGCGCCAGCAGCCAAGAACAGCTGGTTAACACTGAAGCTTTCTTT. Translating gives CASSQEQLVNTEAFF.

This clone was observed a few times. This chain uses TRBV7-2 with TRBJ2-3; 7 nucleotides agree with TRBD1. V was clipped by 5 bases and J by 5 bases; unmatched bases: 10. The CDR3 has 15 amino acids. CDR1 and CDR2 (germline): SGHTA, FQGNSA. The CDR3 protein is CASSLVDRAQDTQYF. DNA for the CDR3: TGTGCCAGCAGCCTAGTCGACAGGGCACAAGATACGCAGTATTTT.

The table lists this clone with a few counts. The genes are TRBV6-1 and TRBJ2-5; 9 bases are shared with TRBD2. The CDR3 is 15 residues long. Germline V gives CDR1 MNHNS, CDR2 SASEGT. The ends lost 4 bases at V and 2 bases at J; junction bases unmatched: 5. Here the CDR3 DNA reads TGTGCCAGCAGTGTCTTAGCGGGAGCTCAAGAGACCCAGTACTTC. This sequence encodes CASSVLAGAQETQYF.

CDR3 protein: CASSPGGDYGYTF. The CDR3 DNA follows: TGTGCCAGCAGCCCCGGGGGGGACTATGGCTACACCTTC. The J gene is TRBJ1-2, the V gene TRBV28, with D possibly TRBD1 on 5 matching bases. The CDR3 runs to 13 residues. CDR1 and CDR2 (germline): MDHEN, SYDVKM. The V end was cut by 6 bases, the J end by 3 bases, with 11 bases between.

This chain uses TRBV19 with TRBJ1-1; D is unresolved. The CDR3 extends over 14 amino acids. Trimming left V 4 bases short and J 1 base short, with 10 bases between. Germline V gives CDR1 LNHDA, CDR2 SQIVND (reference sequence). The CDR3 DNA reads TGTGCCAGTAGTAAACTAACGGGGAACACTGAAGCTTTCTTT. The encoded protein is CASSKLTGNTEAFF. Using reference TRBV19 and TRBJ1-1 for the parts outside the CDR3, the full variable domain is DGGITQSPKYLFRKEGQNVTLSCEQNLNHDAMYWYRQDPGQGLRLIYYSQIVNDFQKGDIAEGYSVSREKKESFPLTVTSAQKNPTAFYLCASSKLTGNTEAFFGQGTRLTVV.

The chain has TRBV6-1 and TRBJ2-7; 12 bases are shared with TRBD2. The CDR3 totals 18 residues. Germline V lookup: CDR1 MNHNS, CDR2 SASEGT. V lost 4 bases, J lost 2 bases, and 12 bases stayed unmatched. The chain's CDR3 is CASSVWVGTSGPAYEQYF. The DNA for the CDR3 is TGTGCCAGCAGTGTTTGGGTTGGGACTAGCGGGCCAGCCTACGAGCAGTACTTC.

The chain is built from TRBV9 and TRBJ2-3, with 10 nucleotides matching TRBD2. The germline gives CDR1 SGDLS, CDR2 YYNGEE. The V segment lost 4 bases and the J segment 3 bases; nucleotides outside the gene matches: 8. This CDR3 has 16 amino acids. The CDR3 here is CASSPPAGLATDTQYF. In DNA form, the CDR3 reads TGTGCCAGCAGCCCACCGGCGGGACTAGCGACAGATACGCAGTATTTT.

J is TRBJ2-3 and V is TRBV6-5; 7 nucleotides align to TRBD2. With 4 bases clipped from V and 0 bases from J, the junction kept 4 bases outside the gene matches. The germline V gene has CDR1 MNHEY and CDR2 SVGAGI. The CDR3 is 15 amino acids. In DNA, the CDR3 is TGTGCCAGCAGTTCTAGCGGAGCTAGCACAGATACGCAGTATTTT. Its translation: CASSSSGASTDTQYF.

The chain has TRBV7-3 and TRBJ2-3; 12 bases are shared with TRBD2. V dropped 2 bases and J dropped 4; count of bases not matched to a gene: 4. CDR1 SGHTA and CDR2 FQGTGA come from the germline V gene. This CDR3 comprises 16 residues. The CDR3 sequence: CASSLRLAGDADTQYF. In nucleotides, the CDR3 is TGTGCCAGCAGCTTACGACTAGCGGGGGACGCAGATACGCAGTATTTT.

V usage is TRBV13 and J usage is TRBJ2-5; TRBD1 agrees at 8 bases. The CDR3 length is 13 residues. The germline gives CDR1 PRHDT, CDR2 FYEKMQ (reference sequence). J was trimmed by 4 bases and V by 11 bases; bases with no gene match: 9. The CDR3 bases are TGTGCCGCCGGGGTCCAGGGGGCAGAGACCCAGTACTTC. It codes for CAAGVQGAETQYF.

The chain has TRBV6-5 and TRBJ1-5; D remains unclear. This CDR3 comprises 14 residues. Between the trimmed V and J ends, which lost 8 bases and 0 bases, there was a span of 11 bases. Germline V gene lookup returns CDR1 MNHEY and CDR2 SVGAGI. For the CDR3, the DNA is TGTGCCAGCGGAATAGGGAGTAGCAATCAGCCCCAGCATTTT. Translated, it gives CASGIGSSNQPQHF.

The chain uses TRBV5-8 and TRBJ2-2; 8 positions agree with TRBD1. In germline, CDR1 is SGHTS, CDR2 YDEGEE. The CDR3 is made up of 16 amino acids. The J segment lost 4 bases and the V segment lost 1 base, leaving 6 bases of the junction unmatched. For the CDR3, the DNA is TGTGCCAGCAGCTTGCTACGGACAGGGTCCACCGGGGAGCTGTTTTTT. This sequence encodes CASSLLRTGSTGELFF.